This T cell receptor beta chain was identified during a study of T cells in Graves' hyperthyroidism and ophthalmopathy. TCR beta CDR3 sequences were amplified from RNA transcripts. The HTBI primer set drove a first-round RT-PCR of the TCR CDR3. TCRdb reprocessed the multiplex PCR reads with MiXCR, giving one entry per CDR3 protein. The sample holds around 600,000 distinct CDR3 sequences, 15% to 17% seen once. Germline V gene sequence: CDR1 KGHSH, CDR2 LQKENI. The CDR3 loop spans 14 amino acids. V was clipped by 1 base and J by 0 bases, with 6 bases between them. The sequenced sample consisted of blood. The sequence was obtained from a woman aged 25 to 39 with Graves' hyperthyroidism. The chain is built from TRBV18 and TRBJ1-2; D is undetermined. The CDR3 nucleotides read TGTGCCAGCTCACCACTCCAGACTAACTATGGCTACACCTTC. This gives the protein CASSPLQTNYGYTF.